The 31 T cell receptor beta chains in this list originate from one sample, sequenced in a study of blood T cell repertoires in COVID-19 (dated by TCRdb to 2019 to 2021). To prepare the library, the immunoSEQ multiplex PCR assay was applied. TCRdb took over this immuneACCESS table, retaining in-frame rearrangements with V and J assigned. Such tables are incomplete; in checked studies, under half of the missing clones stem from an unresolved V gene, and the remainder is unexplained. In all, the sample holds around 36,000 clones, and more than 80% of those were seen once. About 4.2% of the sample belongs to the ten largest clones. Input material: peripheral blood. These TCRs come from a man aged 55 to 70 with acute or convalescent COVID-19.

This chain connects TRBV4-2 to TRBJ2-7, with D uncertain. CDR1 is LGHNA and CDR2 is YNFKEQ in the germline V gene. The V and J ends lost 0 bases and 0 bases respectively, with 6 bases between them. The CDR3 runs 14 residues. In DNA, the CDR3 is TGTGCCAGCAGCCAAGATATGAGCTCCTACGAGCAGTACTTC. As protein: CASSQDMSSYEQYF.

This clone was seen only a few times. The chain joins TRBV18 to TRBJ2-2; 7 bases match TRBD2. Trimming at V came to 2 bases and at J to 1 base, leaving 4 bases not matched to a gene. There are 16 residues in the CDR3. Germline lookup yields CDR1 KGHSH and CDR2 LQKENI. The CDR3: CASSPLASGNTGELFF. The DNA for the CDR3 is TGTGCCAGCTCACCATTGGCTAGCGGGAACACCGGGGAGCTGTTTTTT.

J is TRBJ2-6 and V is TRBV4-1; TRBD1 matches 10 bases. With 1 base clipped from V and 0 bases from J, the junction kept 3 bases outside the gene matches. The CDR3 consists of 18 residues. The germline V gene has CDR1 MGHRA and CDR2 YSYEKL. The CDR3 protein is CASSQAGTGDSGANVLTF. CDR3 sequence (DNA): TGCGCCAGCAGCCAAGCAGGGACAGGGGACTCTGGGGCCAACGTCCTGACTTTC.

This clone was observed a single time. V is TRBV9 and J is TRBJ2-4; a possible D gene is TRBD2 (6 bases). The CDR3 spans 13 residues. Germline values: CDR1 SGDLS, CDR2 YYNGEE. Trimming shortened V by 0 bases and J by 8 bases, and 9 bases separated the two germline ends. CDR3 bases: TGTGCCAGCAGCGTAGGGTCGGGGGACATTCAGTACTTC. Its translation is CASSVGSGDIQYF.

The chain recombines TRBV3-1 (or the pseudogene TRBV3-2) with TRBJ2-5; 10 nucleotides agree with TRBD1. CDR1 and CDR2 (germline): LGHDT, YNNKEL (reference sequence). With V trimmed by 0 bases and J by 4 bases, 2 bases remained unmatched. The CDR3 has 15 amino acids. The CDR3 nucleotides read TGTGCCAGCAGCCAAGAGGGACAGGGGATAGAGACCCAGTACTTC. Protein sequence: CASSQEGQGIETQYF.

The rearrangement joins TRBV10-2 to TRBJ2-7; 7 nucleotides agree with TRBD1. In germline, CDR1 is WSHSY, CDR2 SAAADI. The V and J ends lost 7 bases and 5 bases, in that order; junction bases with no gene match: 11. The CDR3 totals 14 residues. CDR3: CASNTGQMSNEQYF. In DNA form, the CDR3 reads TGCGCCAGCAATACGGGACAGATGTCTAACGAGCAGTACTTC.

The CDR3 loop is CASSPLPSSGVQETQYF. CDR3 nucleotide sequence: TGTGCCAGCAGCCCCCTACCGTCTAGCGGGGTGCAAGAGACCCAGTACTTC. The J gene is TRBJ2-5, the V gene TRBV5-4; 9 bases are a match to TRBD2. Per the germline V gene, CDR1 is SGHNT and CDR2 is YYREEE (reference sequence). V trimming: 4 bases; J trimming: 2 bases; junction bases outside the gene matches: 12. This CDR3 contains 17 residues.

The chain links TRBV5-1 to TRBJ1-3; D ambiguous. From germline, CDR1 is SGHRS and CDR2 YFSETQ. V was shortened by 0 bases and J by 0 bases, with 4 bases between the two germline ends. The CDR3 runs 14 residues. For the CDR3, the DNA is TGCGCCAGCAGCTTGGCAGGCTCTGGAAACACCATATATTTT. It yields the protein CASSLAGSGNTIYF.

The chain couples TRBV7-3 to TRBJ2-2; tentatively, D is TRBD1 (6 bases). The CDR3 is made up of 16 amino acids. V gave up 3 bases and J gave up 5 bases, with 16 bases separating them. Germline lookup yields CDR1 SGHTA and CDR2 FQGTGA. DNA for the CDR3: TGTGCCAGCAGCTTTGGGGCAGGGGCTGGAACCGGGGAGCTGTTTTTT. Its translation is CASSFGAGAGTGELFF.

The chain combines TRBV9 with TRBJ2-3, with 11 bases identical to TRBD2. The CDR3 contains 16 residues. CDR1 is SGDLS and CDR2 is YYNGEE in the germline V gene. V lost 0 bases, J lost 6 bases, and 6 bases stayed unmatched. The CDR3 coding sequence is TGTGCCAGCAGCGTAGATGGTAGCGGGGGGGCCGATACGCAGTATTTT. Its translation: CASSVDGSGGADTQYF.

The CDR3 here is CASSDQFGEQYF. In DNA, the CDR3 is TGTGCCAGCAGTGACCAATTCGGGGAGCAGTACTTC. This chain links TRBV6-1 with TRBJ2-7; D is unresolved. Germline CDR1 reads MNHNS; CDR2 reads SASEGT. The CDR3 runs 12 residues. The V end was cut by 3 bases, the J end by 7 bases, with 10 bases between.

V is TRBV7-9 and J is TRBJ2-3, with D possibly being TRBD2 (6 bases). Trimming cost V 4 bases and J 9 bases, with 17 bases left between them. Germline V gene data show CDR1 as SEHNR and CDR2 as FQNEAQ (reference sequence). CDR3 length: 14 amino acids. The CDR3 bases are TGTGCCAGCAGCTCCACAATGCGGGGCATAACGCAGTATTTT. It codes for CASSSTMRGITQYF.

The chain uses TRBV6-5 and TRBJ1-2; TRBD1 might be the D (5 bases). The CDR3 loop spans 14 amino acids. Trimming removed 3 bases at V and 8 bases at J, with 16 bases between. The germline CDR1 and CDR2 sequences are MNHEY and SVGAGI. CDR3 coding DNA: TGTGCCAGCAGTTATCCTGGGGGGATGGGGGGCTACACCTTC. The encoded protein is CASSYPGGMGGYTF.

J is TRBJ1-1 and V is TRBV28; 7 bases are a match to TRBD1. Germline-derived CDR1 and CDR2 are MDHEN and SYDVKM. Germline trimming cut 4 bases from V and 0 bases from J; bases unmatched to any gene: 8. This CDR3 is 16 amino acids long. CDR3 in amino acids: CASSSRQGTMNTEAFF. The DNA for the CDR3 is TGTGCCAGCAGTTCCCGACAGGGTACTATGAACACTGAAGCTTTCTTT.

The CDR3 protein is CASSESSGHTETQYF. The CDR3 region has the DNA TGTGCCAGCAGTGAGTCGTCAGGTCACACAGAGACCCAGTACTTC. This sequence joins TRBV2 and TRBJ2-5; D ambiguous. Trimming removed 3 bases at V and 4 bases at J, with 15 bases between. The CDR3 covers 15 residues. The germline CDR1 and CDR2 sequences are SNHLY and FYNNEI.

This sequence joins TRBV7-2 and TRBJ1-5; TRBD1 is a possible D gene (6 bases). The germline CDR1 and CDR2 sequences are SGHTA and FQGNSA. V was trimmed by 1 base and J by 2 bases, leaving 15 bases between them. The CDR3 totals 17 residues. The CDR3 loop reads CASSLEWLGGGNQPQHF. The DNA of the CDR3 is TGTGCCAGCAGCTTAGAGTGGTTAGGGGGAGGCAATCAGCCCCAGCATTTT.

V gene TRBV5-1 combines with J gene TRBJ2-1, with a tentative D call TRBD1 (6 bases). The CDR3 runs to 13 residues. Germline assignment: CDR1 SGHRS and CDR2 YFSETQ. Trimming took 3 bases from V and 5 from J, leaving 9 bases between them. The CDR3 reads CASSSTGNNEQFF. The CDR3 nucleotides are TGCGCCAGCAGCTCAACAGGGAACAATGAGCAGTTCTTC. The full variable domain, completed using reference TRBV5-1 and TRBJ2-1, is KAGVTQTPRYLIKTRGQQVTLSCSPISGHRSVSWYQQTPGQGLQFLFEYFSETQRNKGNFPGRFSGRQFSNSRSEMNVSTLELGDSALYLCASSSTGNNEQFFGPGTRLTVL.

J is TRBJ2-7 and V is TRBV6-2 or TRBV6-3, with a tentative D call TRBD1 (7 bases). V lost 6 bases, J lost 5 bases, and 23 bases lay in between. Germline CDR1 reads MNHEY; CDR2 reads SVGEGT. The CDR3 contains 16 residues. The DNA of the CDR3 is TGTGCCAGCAGCTTTGGCGGGACAGCCCTACACCACGAGCAGTACTTC. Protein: CASSFGGTALHHEQYF.

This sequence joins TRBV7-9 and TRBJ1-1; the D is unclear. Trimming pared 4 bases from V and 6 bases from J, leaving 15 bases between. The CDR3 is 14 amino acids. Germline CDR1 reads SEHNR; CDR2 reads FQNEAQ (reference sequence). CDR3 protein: CASSSSDGRPEAFF. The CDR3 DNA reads TGTGCCAGCAGCTCTAGCGACGGACGTCCTGAAGCTTTCTTT.

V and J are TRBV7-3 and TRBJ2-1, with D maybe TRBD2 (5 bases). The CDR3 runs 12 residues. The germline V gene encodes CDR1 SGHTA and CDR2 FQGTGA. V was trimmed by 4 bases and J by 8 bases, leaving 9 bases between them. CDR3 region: CASSSSGDEQFF. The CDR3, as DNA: TGTGCCAGCAGCTCATCCGGGGATGAGCAGTTCTTC.

This CDR3 is CAWSLGTVNTEAFF. In DNA form, the CDR3 reads TGTGCCTGGAGTCTCGGGACAGTTAACACTGAAGCTTTCTTT. The V and J genes are TRBV30 and TRBJ1-1; 7 bases match TRBD1. Germline V gene data show CDR1 as GTSNPN and CDR2 as SVGIG (reference sequence). This CDR3 contains 14 residues. V dropped 2 bases and J dropped 2; count of bases not matched to a gene: 5.

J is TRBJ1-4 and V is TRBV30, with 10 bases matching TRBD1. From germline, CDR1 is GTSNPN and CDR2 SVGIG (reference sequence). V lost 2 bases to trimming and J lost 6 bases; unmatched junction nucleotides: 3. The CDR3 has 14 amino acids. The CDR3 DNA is TGTGCCTGGAGTATGGGGACAGGGGATGAAAAACTGTTTTTT. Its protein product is CAWSMGTGDEKLFF.

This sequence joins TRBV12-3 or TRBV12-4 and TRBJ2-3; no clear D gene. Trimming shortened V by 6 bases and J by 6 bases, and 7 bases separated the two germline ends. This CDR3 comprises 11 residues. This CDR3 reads CASSHVDTQYF. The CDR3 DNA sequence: TGTGCCAGCAGCCATGTGGATACGCAGTATTTT.

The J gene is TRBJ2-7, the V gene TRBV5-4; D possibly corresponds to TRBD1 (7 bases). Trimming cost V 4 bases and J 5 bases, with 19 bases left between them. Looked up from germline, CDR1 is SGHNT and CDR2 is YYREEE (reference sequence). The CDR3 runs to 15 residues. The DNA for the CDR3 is TGTGCCAGCAGCCCAGGGGGAGGATCAGGACACGAGCAGTACTTC. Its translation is CASSPGGGSGHEQYF.

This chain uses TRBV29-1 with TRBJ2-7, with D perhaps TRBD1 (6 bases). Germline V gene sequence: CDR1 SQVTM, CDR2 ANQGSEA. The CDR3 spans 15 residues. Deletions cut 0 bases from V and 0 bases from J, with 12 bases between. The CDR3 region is CSVEESQGHSYEQYF. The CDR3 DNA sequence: TGCAGCGTTGAAGAATCCCAGGGGCACTCCTACGAGCAGTACTTC.

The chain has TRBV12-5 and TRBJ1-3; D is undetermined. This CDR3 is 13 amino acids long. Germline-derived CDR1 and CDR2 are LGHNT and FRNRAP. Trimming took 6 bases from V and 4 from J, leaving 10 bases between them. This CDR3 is CASGDSGGNTIYF. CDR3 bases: TGTGCTAGTGGGGACTCCGGCGGAAACACCATATATTTT.

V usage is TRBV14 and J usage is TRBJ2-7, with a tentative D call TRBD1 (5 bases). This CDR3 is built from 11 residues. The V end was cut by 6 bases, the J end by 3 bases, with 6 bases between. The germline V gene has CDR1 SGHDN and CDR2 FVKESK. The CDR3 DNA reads TGTGCCAGCAGTAGGGGCTACGAGCAGTACTTC. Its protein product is CASSRGYEQYF.

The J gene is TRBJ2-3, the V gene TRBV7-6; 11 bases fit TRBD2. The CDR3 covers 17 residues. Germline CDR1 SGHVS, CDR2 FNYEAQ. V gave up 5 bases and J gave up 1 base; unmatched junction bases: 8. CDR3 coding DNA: TGTGCCAGCAGCCTGGAGCTAGCGGGGGGTCGCACAGATACGCAGTATTTT. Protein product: CASSLELAGGRTDTQYF.

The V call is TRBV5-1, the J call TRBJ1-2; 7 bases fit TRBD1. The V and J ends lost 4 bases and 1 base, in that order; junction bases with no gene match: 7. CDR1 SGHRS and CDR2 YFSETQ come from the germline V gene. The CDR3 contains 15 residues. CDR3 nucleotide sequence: TGCGCCAGCAGCGGCGGGACAGTACTTAACTATGGCTACACCTTC. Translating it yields CASSGGTVLNYGYTF.

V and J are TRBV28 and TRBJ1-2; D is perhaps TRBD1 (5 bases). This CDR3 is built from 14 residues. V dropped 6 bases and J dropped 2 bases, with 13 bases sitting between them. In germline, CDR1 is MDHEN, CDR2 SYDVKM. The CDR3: CASSPADNNYGYTF. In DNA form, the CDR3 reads TGTGCCAGCAGCCCCGCGGACAACAACTATGGCTACACCTTC.

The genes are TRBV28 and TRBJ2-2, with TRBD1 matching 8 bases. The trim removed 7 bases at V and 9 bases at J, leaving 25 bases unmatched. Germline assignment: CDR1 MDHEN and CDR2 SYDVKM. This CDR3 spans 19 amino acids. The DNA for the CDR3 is TGTGCCAGCACCTCCGGTGTATTCCGACAGGGGTCCTTCCAGCGGGAGCTGTTTTTT. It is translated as CASTSGVFRQGSFQRELFF.